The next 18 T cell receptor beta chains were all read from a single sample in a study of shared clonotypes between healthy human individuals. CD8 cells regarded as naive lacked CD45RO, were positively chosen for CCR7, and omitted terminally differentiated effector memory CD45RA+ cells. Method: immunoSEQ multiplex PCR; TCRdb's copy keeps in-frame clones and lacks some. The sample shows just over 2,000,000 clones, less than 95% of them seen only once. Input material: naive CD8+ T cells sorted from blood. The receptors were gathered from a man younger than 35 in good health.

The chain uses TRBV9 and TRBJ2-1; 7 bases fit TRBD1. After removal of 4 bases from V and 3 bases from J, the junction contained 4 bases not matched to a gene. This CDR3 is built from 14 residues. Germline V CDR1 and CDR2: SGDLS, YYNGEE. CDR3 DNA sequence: TGTGCCAGCAGCCGGGACAGTGACTACAATGAGCAGTTCTTC. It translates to CASSRDSDYNEQFF. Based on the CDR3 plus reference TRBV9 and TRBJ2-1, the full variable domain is DSGVTQTPKHLITATGQRVTLRCSPRSGDLSVYWYQQSLDQGLQFLIQYYNGEERAKGNILERFSAQQFPDLHSELNLSSLELGDSALYFCASSRDSDYNEQFFGPGTRLTVL.

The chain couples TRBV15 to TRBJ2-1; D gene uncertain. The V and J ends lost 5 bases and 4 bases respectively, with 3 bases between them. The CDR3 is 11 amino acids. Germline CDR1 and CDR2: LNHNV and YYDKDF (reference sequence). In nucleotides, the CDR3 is TGTGCCACCAGCCTTTACAATGAGCAGTTCTTC. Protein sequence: CATSLYNEQFF. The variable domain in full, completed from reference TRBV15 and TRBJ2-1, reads DAMVIQNPRYQVTQFGKPVTLSCSQTLNHNVMYWYQQKSSQAPKLLFHYYDKDFNNEADTPDNFQSRRPNTSFCFLDIRSPGLGDTAMYLCATSLYNEQFFGPGTRLTVL.

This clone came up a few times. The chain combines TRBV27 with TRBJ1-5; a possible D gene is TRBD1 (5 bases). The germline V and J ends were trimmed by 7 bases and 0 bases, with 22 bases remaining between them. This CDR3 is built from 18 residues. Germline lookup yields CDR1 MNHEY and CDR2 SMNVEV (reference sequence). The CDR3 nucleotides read TGTGCCAGCACCCCACTTCGCGCCGGGGCGTATAGCAATCAGCCCCAGCATTTT. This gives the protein CASTPLRAGAYSNQPQHF.

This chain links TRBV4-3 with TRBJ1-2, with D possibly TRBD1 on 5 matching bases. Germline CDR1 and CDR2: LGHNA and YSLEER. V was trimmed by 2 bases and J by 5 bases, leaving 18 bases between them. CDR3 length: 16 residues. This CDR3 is CASSQSRDGVSYGYTF. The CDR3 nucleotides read TGCGCCAGCAGCCAAAGCCGGGACGGGGTATCGTATGGCTACACCTTC.

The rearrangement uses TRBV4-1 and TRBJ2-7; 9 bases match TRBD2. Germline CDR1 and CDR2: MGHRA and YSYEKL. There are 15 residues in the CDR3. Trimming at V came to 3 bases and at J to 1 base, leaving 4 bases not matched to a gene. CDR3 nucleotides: TGCGCCAGCAGCCACGGGACTAGCAGTTCCTACGAGCAGTACTTC. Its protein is CASSHGTSSSYEQYF.

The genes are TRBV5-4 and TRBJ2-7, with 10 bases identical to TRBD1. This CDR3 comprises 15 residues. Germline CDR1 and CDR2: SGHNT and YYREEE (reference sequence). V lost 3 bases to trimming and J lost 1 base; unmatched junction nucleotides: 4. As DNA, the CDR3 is TGTGCCAGCAGCTATGGACAGGGGGGATCCTACGAGCAGTACTTC. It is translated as CASSYGQGGSYEQYF.

This CDR3 is CASSLGPGTGGGYTF. CDR3 DNA sequence: TGTGCCAGCAGTTTAGGCCCCGGGACAGGGGGAGGCTACACCTTC. This sequence joins TRBV27 and TRBJ1-2; 11 nucleotides match TRBD1. CDR1 is MNHEY, CDR2 SMNVEV, per germline (reference sequence). The CDR3 has 15 residues. The J segment lost 8 bases and the V segment lost 2 bases, leaving 7 bases of the junction unmatched.

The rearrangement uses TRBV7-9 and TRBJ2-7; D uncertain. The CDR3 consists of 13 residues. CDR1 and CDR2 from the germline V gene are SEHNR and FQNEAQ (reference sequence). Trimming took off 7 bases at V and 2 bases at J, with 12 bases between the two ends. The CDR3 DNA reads TGTGCCAGCAACGGGCTTCCTGCCTACGAGCAGTACTTC. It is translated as CASNGLPAYEQYF. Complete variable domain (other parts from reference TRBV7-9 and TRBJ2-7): DTGVSQNPRHKITKRGQNVTFRCDPISEHNRLYWYRQTLGQGPEFLTYFQNEAQLEKSRLLSDRFSAERPKGSFSTLEIQRTEQGDSAMYLCASNGLPAYEQYFGPGTRLTVT.

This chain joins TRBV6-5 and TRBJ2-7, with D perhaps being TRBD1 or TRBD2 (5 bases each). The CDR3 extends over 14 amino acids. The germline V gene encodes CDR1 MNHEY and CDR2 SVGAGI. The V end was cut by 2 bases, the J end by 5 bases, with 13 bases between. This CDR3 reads CASSYVWGSDEQYF. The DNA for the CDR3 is TGTGCCAGCAGTTACGTCTGGGGGTCGGACGAGCAGTACTTC.

The CDR3 DNA follows: TGCGCCAGCAGCGGCGGGAGAGGGGTGAACACTGAAGCTTTCTTT. Residues: CASSGGRGVNTEAFF. This chain connects TRBV4-1 to TRBJ1-1, with D perhaps matching TRBD1 (5 bases). The V gene lost 5 bases and the J gene lost 0 bases, with 13 bases spanning the gap. There are 15 residues in the CDR3. Germline V gene sequence: CDR1 MGHRA, CDR2 YSYEKL.

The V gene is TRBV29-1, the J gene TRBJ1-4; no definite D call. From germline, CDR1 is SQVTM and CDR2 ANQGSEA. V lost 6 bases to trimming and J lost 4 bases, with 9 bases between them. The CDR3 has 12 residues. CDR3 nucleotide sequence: TGCAGCGTGTTCGGGAATAATGAAAAACTGTTTTTT. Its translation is CSVFGNNEKLFF.

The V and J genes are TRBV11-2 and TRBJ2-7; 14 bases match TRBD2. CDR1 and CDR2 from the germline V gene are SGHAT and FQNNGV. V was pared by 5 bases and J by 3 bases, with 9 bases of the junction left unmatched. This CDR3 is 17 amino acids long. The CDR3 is CASSPTSGRDRYYEQYF. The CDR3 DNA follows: TGTGCCAGCAGCCCGACTAGCGGGAGGGATCGCTACTACGAGCAGTACTTC.

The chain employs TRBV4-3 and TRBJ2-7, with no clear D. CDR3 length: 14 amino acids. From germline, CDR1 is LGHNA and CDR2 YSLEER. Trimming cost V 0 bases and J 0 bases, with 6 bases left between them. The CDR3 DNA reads TGCGCCAGCAGCCAAGACTACAGCTCCTACGAGCAGTACTTC. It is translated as CASSQDYSSYEQYF.

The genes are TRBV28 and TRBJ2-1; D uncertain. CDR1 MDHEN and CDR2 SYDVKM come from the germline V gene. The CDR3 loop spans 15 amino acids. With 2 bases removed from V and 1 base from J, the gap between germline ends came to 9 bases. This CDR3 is CASSLRYSSYNEQFF. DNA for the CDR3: TGTGCCAGCAGTTTAAGGTATAGTTCCTACAATGAGCAGTTCTTC. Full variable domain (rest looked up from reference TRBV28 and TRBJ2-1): DVKVTQSSRYLVKRTGEKVFLECVQDMDHENMFWYRQDPGLGLRLIYFSYDVKMKEKGDIPEGYSVSREKKERFSLILESASTNQTSMYLCASSLRYSSYNEQFFGPGTRLTVL.

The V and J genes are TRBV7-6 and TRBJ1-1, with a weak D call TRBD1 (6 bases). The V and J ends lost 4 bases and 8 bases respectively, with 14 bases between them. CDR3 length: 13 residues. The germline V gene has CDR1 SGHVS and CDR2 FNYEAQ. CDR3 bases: TGTGCCAGCAGCTCTAACGCCGGGACAGAAGCTTTCTTT. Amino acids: CASSSNAGTEAFF.

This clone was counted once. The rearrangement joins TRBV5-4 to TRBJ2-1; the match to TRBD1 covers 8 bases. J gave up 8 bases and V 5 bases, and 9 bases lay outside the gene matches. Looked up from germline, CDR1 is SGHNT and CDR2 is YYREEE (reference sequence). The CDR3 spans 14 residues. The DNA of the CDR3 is TGTGCCAGCAGAGACAGGGGAACAGCGGATGAGCAGTTCTTC. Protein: CASRDRGTADEQFF.

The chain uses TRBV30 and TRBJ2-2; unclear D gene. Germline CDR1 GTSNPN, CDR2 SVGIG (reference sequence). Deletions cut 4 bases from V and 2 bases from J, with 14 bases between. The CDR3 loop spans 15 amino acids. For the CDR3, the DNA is TGTGCCTGGAATACGGCCAGTATTAACACCGGGGAGCTGTTTTTT. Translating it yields CAWNTASINTGELFF.

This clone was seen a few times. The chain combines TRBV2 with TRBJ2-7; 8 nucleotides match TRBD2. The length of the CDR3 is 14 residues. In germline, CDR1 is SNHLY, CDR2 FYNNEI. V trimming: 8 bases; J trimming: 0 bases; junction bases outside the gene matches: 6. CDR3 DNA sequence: TGTGCCAGCCGCTTAGCGGGGAGCTCCTACGAGCAGTACTTC. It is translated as CASRLAGSSYEQYF.